This T cell receptor (beta chain) was observed in a study of T-cell reconstitution after alpha-beta-depleted transplantation in children (dated by TCRdb to about 2016). A note on the overall study: Using TCR repertoire profiling, the study followed T-cell immune reconstitution in a quantitative way in children after TCRalphabeta/CD19-depleted allogeneic hematopoietic cell transplantation.

The library was generated by PCR. This sample was sequenced with an Illumina HiSeq 2500. Molecular barcoding was employed in the preparation of TCR libraries, with unique molecular identifiers being used to normalize TCRbeta repertoire quantification. Clones were called with MiXCR by TCRdb after fastp trimmed the public reads at Q25, and only in-frame beta chains were retained. For every CDR3 protein sequence, its rows merge into one entry that carries the most common genes and DNA. The sample table holds 490,000 or so distinct CDR3 sequences, of which approximately 13% were seen once. In total, the top ten clones hold approximately 5.4% of the sample. This clonotype was counted between two and nine times. Its antigen specificity is not known. One base away there is no much larger clone; base qualities are not given. The CDR3 runs 15 amino acids, cysteine and phenylalanine included. Only the CDR3 DNA stays, 45 bases, in frame from base 1. Trimming leaves V shorter by 6 bases and J shorter by 4 bases, with the junction holding 6 bases beyond the gene matches. From a lookup of the germline V gene (reference sequence), CDR1 and CDR2 are MNHEY and SMNVEV.

The chain was built from TRBV27 and TRBJ2-2; 9 central bases correspond to TRBD2. Sequenced material: PBMCs from the stem cell graft donor, taken from the stem cell graft. The TCR originated in a human donor who donated a stem cell graft to a child with combined immunodeficiency. The DNA sequence is TGTGCCAGCAGCCGCGGGGGGGCGGCCACCGGGGAGCTGTTTTTT. Its translation is CASSRGGAATGELFF.